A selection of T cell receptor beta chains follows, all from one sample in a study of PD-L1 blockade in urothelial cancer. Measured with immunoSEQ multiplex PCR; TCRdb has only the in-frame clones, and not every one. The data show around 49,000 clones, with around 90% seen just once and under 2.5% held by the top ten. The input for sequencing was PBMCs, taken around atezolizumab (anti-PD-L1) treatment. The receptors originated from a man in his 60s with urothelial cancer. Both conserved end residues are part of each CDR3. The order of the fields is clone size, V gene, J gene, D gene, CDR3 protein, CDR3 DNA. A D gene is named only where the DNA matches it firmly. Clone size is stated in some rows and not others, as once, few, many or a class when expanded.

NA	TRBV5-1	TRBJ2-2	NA	CASSLVLAGGELFF	TGCGCCAGCAGCTTGGTTTTAGCCGGCGGGGAGCTGTTTTTT
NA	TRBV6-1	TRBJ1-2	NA	CASSEGVYGYTF	TGTGCCAGCAGTGAGGGAGTGTATGGCTACACCTTC
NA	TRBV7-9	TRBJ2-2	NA	CASSLSGGPTGELFF	TGTGCCAGCAGCTTGTCCGGGGGGCCCACCGGGGAGCTGTTTTTT
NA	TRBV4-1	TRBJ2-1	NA	CASSQDPSGAYNEQFF	TGCGCCAGCAGCCAAGATCCGTCAGGGGCCTACAATGAGCAGTTCTTC
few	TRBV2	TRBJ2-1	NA	CASRSLGSGEDRNEQFF	TGTGCCAGCAGATCCCTTGGGTCGGGGGAGGATCGGAATGAGCAGTTCTTC
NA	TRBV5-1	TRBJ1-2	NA	CASSLGDTVIGYTF	TGCGCCAGCAGCTTGGGGGACACGGTGATCGGCTACACCTTC
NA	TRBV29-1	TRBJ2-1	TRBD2	CSVEVLGAGVPGEQFF	TGCAGCGTTGAAGTTCTGGGAGCGGGAGTTCCTGGTGAGCAGTTCTTC
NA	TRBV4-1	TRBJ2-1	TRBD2	CASSQEGLGRQFF	TGCGCCAGCAGCCAAGAAGGACTAGGCCGCCAGTTCTTC
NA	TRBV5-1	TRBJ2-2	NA	CASSPEGNTGELFF	TGCGCCAGCAGCCCGGAGGGAAACACCGGGGAGCTGTTTTTT
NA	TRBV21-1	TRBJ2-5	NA	CASRKRVRQAKLRASGREETQYF	TGTGCCAGCAGAAAAAGGGTGAGACAGGCTAAATTAAGGGCTAGCGGGAGGGAAGAGACCCAGTACTTC
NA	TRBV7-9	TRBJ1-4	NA	CASSLVVEKLFF	TGTGCCAGCAGCTTAGTAGTTGAAAAACTGTTTTTT
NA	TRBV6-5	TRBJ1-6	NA	CASSPQGMIGALHF	TGTGCCAGCAGTCCTCAGGGAATGATCGGTGCCCTCCACTTT
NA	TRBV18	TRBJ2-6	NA	CASSPLRSGANVLTF	TGTGCCAGCTCACCGTTGCGGTCCGGGGCCAACGTCCTGACTTTC
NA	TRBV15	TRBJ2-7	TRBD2	CATSTDRRLAEEQYF	TGTGCCACCAGTACAGATCGGAGGCTAGCGGAGGAGCAGTACTTC
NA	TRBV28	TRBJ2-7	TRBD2	CASSSGPEAGEGYEQYF	TGTGCCAGCAGTTCCGGCCCCGAGGCGGGAGAAGGGTACGAGCAGTACTTC
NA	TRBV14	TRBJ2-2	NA	CASSQDRTSGELFF	TGTGCCAGCAGCCAAGATCGGACTTCCGGGGAGCTGTTTTTT
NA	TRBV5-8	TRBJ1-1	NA	CASSLTHLNTEAFF	TGTGCCAGCAGCTTGACACACCTGAACACTGAAGCTTTCTTT
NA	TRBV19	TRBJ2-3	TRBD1	CASNLGQFTDTQYF	TGTGCCAGTAACCTGGGACAGTTCACAGATACGCAGTATTTT
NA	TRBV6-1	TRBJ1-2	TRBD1	CASSEQGVSAYGYTF	TGTGCCAGCAGTGAACAGGGGGTGTCGGCCTATGGCTACACCTTC
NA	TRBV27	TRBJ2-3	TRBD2	CASTPGTSGVTDTQYF	TGTGCCAGCACCCCTGGGACTAGCGGGGTCACAGATACGCAGTATTTT
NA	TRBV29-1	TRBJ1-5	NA	CSVVWGLDQPQHF	TGCAGCGTTGTTTGGGGGCTGGACCAGCCCCAGCATTTT
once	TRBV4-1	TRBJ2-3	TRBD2	CASSQPSGGATDTQYF	TGCGCCAGCAGCCAACCTAGCGGGGGGGCCACAGATACGCAGTATTTT
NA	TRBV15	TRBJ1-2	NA	CATSREAHYGYTF	TGTGCCACCAGCAGAGAGGCACACTATGGCTACACCTTC
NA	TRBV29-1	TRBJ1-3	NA	CSVDTSGNTIYF	TGCAGCGTCGACACCTCTGGAAACACCATATATTTT
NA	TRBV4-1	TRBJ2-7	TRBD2	CASSPWMTSGSYEQYF	TGCGCCAGCAGCCCCTGGATGACTAGCGGGAGCTACGAGCAGTACTTC
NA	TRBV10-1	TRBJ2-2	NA	CASSETGSNTGELFF	TGCGCCAGCAGTGAGACAGGGTCGAACACCGGGGAGCTGTTTTTT
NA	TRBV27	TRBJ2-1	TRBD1	CASSPLGTGEWVEQFF	TGTGCCAGCAGTCCACTTGGGACAGGGGAATGGGTTGAGCAGTTCTTC
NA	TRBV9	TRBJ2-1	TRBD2	CASSSKTSGGTYNEQFF	TGTGCCAGCAGCTCCAAGACTAGCGGGGGGACTTACAATGAGCAGTTCTTC
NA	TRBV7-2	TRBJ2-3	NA	CASSLYVDTQYF	TGTGCCAGCAGCTTATATGTAGATACGCAGTATTTT
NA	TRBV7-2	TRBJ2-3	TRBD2	CASSRSGIPPDTQYF	TGTGCCAGCAGCAGAAGCGGGATTCCCCCAGATACGCAGTATTTT
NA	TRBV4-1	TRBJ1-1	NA	CASSQEIGADAEAFF	TGCGCCAGCAGCCAAGAAATTGGGGCCGACGCGGAAGCTTTCTTT
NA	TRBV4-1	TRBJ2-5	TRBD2	CASSQERGNRWKTQYF	TGCGCCAGCAGCCAAGAGCGGGGGAATCGGTGGAAGACCCAGTACTTC
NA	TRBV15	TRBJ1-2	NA	CATSAGSSNYGYTF	TGTGCCACCAGCGCTGGCAGTTCTAACTATGGCTACACCTTC
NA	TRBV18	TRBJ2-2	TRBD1	CASSQGAGTGELFF	TGTGCCAGCTCACAGGGGGCAGGCACCGGGGAGCTGTTTTTT
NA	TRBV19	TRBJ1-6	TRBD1	CASSIKTGVLYNSPLHF	TGTGCCAGTAGTATCAAGACAGGGGTCCTTTATAATTCACCCCTCCACTTT
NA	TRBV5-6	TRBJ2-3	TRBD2	CASSLGTSGPSTDTQYF	TGTGCCAGCAGCTTGGGGACTAGCGGACCTAGCACAGATACGCAGTATTTT
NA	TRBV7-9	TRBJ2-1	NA	CASNLHADLQGAFYDEQFF	TGTGCCAGCAACCTCCACGCCGACCTACAGGGAGCCTTTTACGATGAGCAGTTCTTC
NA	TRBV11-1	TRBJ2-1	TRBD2	CASRIRPSGGADEQFF	TGTGCCAGCAGGATTAGGCCTAGCGGGGGGGCAGATGAGCAGTTCTTC
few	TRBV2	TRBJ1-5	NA	CASSRPADSQFLSNQPQHF	TGTGCCAGCAGTCGACCTGCGGACAGTCAATTTCTTAGCAATCAGCCCCAGCATTTT
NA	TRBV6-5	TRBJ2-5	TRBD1	CASSGQGGYETQYF	TGTGCCAGCAGCGGACAAGGGGGCTATGAGACCCAGTACTTC
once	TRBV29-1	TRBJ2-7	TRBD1	CSVESRDRVAYEQYF	TGCAGCGTTGAATCCCGCGACAGGGTGGCCTACGAGCAGTACTTC
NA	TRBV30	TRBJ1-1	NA	CAWQKDRNTEAFF	TGTGCCTGGCAAAAGGACAGGAACACTGAAGCTTTCTTT
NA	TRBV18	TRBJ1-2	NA	CASSPPRGQGGYTF	TGTGCCAGCTCACCTCCGAGGGGACAAGGAGGCTACACCTTC
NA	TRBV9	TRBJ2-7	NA	CASSARTGGGLLSQPEQYF	TGTGCCAGCAGCGCCAGGACAGGAGGGGGGCTTCTCTCCCAACCGGAGCAGTACTTC
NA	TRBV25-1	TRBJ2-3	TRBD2	CASSGLAGAGDTQYF	TGTGCCAGCAGTGGGCTAGCGGGAGCGGGAGATACGCAGTATTTT
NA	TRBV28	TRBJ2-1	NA	CASSLSSRVVNEQFF	TGTGCCAGCAGTTTATCAAGTAGAGTGGTCAATGAGCAGTTCTTC
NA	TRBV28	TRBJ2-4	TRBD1	CASSQQGTNIQYF	TGTGCCAGCAGTCAACAGGGGACGAACATTCAGTACTTC
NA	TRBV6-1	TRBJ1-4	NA	CASKEGIVGEKLFF	TGTGCCAGCAAGGAGGGTATCGTTGGTGAAAAACTGTTTTTT
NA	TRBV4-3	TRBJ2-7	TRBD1	CASSQDLGTASYEQYF	TGCGCCAGCAGCCAAGATCTAGGGACAGCCTCCTACGAGCAGTACTTC
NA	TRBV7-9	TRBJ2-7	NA	CASSLVQAPYEQYF	TGTGCCAGCAGCTTAGTACAGGCCCCCTACGAGCAGTACTTC
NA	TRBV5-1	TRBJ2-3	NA	CASSLATGPTDTQYF	TGCGCCAGCAGCTTGGCCACAGGTCCCACAGATACGCAGTATTTT
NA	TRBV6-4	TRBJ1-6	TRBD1	CASSTGTGGSPLHF	TGTGCCAGCAGTACCGGGACAGGGGGATCACCCCTCCACTTT
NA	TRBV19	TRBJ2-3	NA	CASGTWDTQYF	TGTGCCAGTGGCACATGGGATACGCAGTATTTT
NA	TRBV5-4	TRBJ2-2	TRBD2	CASSLLLAVNTGELFF	TGTGCCAGCAGCTTACTACTAGCGGTGAACACCGGGGAGCTGTTTTTT
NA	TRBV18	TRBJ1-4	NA	CASSPTTLRGSTNEKLFF	TGTGCCAGCTCACCAACAACCTTAAGGGGTTCCACTAATGAAAAACTGTTTTTT